This TCR beta chain was sequenced in a study of blood T cell repertoires in COVID-19. For the study at large: Samples representing acute and convalescent COVID-19 were sourced from the United States, Italy and Spain. T cells, B-cell-depleted T cells, or PBMCs supplied cDNA or gDNA.

The CDR3 contains 13 residues. The germline V gene encodes CDR1 SGDLS and CDR2 YYNGEE. Trimming shortened V by 4 bases and J by 3 bases, and 8 bases separated the two germline ends. Authors' methods: How many nucleated cells were present was estimated from reference gene primer amplification. Data came from immunoSEQ multiplex PCR; TCRdb stores just in-frame clones and leaves some out. V and J calls and clone size come straight from that table; D and trimming were deduced from the DNA. The profile shows approximately 300,000 clones, just under 90% of them singletons. Seattle participants joined during active infection and were tracked over time.

Sequenced sample: peripheral blood. The sequence derives from a woman in her twenties or thirties with COVID-19, enrolled during active disease. The chain has TRBV9 and TRBJ1-3; the D is unclear. The CDR3 DNA is TGTGCCAGCAGCCTCAACAGTGGAAACACCATATATTTT. This encodes CASSLNSGNTIYF.